These 23 T cell receptor beta chains originate from one sample sequenced in a study of blood T cell repertoires in COVID-19. Method: immunoSEQ multiplex PCR; TCRdb's copy keeps in-frame clones and lacks some. The table has about 160,000 clones, about 86% seen once; the top ten hold roughly 7%. The source material was peripheral blood. Every receptor here comes from a man aged 50 or older with active or convalescent COVID-19.

The chain recombines TRBV20-1 with TRBJ1-1, with unresolved D. The V end was cut by 0 bases, the J end by 11 bases, with 10 bases between. Germline V gene lookup returns CDR1 DFQATT and CDR2 SNEGSKA (reference sequence). The CDR3 is made up of 11 amino acids. CDR3: CSARDNLEAFF. The CDR3 nucleotides read TGCAGTGCTAGAGATAACCTTGAGGCTTTCTTT.

This clone appeared once. This sequence joins TRBV9 and TRBJ2-3; a weak D match, TRBD2 (6 bases). With 3 bases removed from V and 0 bases from J, the gap between germline ends came to 11 bases. Germline V gene sequence: CDR1 SGDLS, CDR2 YYNGEE. The CDR3 is 15 residues long. This CDR3 reads CASSAGSGSTDTQYF. The CDR3 region has the DNA TGTGCCAGCAGCGCTGGTAGCGGAAGCACAGATACGCAGTATTTT. Full variable domain (rest looked up from reference TRBV9 and TRBJ2-3): DSGVTQTPKHLITATGQRVTLRCSPRSGDLSVYWYQQSLDQGLQFLIQYYNGEERAKGNILERFSAQQFPDLHSELNLSSLELGDSALYFCASSAGSGSTDTQYFGPGTRLTVL.

J is TRBJ2-5 and V is TRBV19; the D gene is possibly TRBD2 (6 bases). Germline CDR1 LNHDA, CDR2 SQIVND (reference sequence). This CDR3 region has 15 residues. V was shortened by 1 base and J by 5 bases, with 14 bases between the two germline ends. The CDR3 DNA follows: TGTGCCAGTAGTATAGGCCGCGTGGGGAGGGAGACCCAGTACTTC. Encoded protein: CASSIGRVGRETQYF. The full variable domain, in which reference TRBV19 and TRBJ2-5 provide the parts outside the CDR3, is DGGITQSPKYLFRKEGQNVTLSCEQNLNHDAMYWYRQDPGQGLRLIYYSQIVNDFQKGDIAEGYSVSREKKESFPLTVTSAQKNPTAFYLCASSIGRVGRETQYFGPGTRLLVL.

The genes are TRBV11-3 and TRBJ2-5; TRBD1 agrees at 8 bases. CDR1 is SGHNT, CDR2 YENEEA, per germline. This CDR3 region has 20 residues. V lost 4 bases to trimming and J lost 5 bases; unmatched junction nucleotides: 24. Here the CDR3 reads CASSSDPTGTGVQSRETQYF. CDR3 sequence (DNA): TGTGCCAGCAGCTCCGACCCCACCGGGACAGGAGTACAAAGCAGGGAGACCCAGTACTTC.

The rearrangement joins TRBV6-2 or TRBV6-3 to TRBJ1-4; D is ambiguous. V was cut by 2 bases and J by 8 bases, with 15 bases left in between. This CDR3 spans 15 amino acids. Per the germline V gene, CDR1 is MNHEY and CDR2 is SVGEGT. The CDR3 DNA is TGTGCCAGCAGTTACGTACAAGAGGTGACCGAAAAACTGTTTTTT. Amino acid sequence: CASSYVQEVTEKLFF.

This clone has a single count. This chain connects TRBV28 to TRBJ1-4, with unresolved D. Looked up from germline, CDR1 is MDHEN and CDR2 is SYDVKM. With 6 bases removed from V and 0 bases from J, the gap between germline ends came to 11 bases. The CDR3 consists of 15 residues. The CDR3 region is CASRQDFTTNEKLFF. The DNA for the CDR3 is TGTGCCAGCAGGCAGGACTTTACAACTAATGAAAAACTGTTTTTT.

The V gene is TRBV4-3, the J gene TRBJ2-5, with 11 bases identical to TRBD2. CDR3 length: 18 amino acids. Germline V CDR1 and CDR2: LGHNA, YSLEER. The junction had 11 bases not matched to a gene; V was cut back by 0 bases and J by 5 bases. The CDR3 reads CASSQDLGSGGAGETQYF. Written as DNA, the CDR3 is TGCGCCAGCAGCCAAGATCTGGGTAGCGGGGGGGCCGGGGAGACCCAGTACTTC.

V and J are TRBV7-2 and TRBJ1-6; 8 nucleotides match TRBD1. J gave up 10 bases and V 4 bases, and 9 bases lay outside the gene matches. Germline loops: CDR1 SGHTA, CDR2 FQGNSA. This CDR3 region has 15 residues. In DNA form, the CDR3 reads TGTGCCAGCAGCTCGACAGGGGCGTCAGTGTCACCCCTCCACTTT. Translating it yields CASSSTGASVSPLHF.

V usage is TRBV6-5 and J usage is TRBJ2-7; 11 bases line up with TRBD1. Germline values: CDR1 MNHEY, CDR2 SVGAGI. The junction had 5 bases not matched to a gene; V was cut back by 5 bases and J by 5 bases. The CDR3 runs 14 residues. CDR3 DNA sequence: TGTGCCAGCAGTCCCGGGACAGGGGGTCACGAGCAGTACTTC. This encodes CASSPGTGGHEQYF.

The chain combines TRBV6-2 or TRBV6-3 with TRBJ2-7, with 7 bases lining up with TRBD1. This CDR3 contains 14 residues. Trimming at V came to 5 bases and at J to 3 bases, leaving 7 bases not matched to a gene. CDR1 MNHEY and CDR2 SVGEGT come from the germline V gene. CDR3 residues: CASSRRTGGYEQYF. CDR3 DNA sequence: TGTGCCAGCAGTCGGCGGACAGGCGGCTACGAGCAGTACTTC.

The chain employs TRBV11-2 and TRBJ1-3; 8 nucleotides align to TRBD1. Germline V gene sequence: CDR1 SGHAT, CDR2 FQNNGV. After removal of 5 bases from V and 7 bases from J, the junction contained 10 bases not matched to a gene. The CDR3 runs 15 residues. CDR3 sequence reads: CASSPLDRVGNTIYF. CDR3 nucleotides: TGTGCCAGCAGCCCCCTGGACAGGGTCGGCAACACCATATATTTT.

V and J are TRBV7-2 and TRBJ1-1; 9 positions agree with TRBD1. This CDR3 has 14 amino acids. J gave up 3 bases and V 2 bases, and 1 base lay outside the gene matches. The germline gives CDR1 SGHTA, CDR2 FQGNSA. The CDR3 DNA follows: TGTGCCAGCAGCTTAAGACAGGGGGACACTGAAGCTTTCTTT. It yields the protein CASSLRQGDTEAFF.

This sequence joins TRBV9 and TRBJ2-7; TRBD2 matches 7 bases. The CDR3 spans 15 residues. In germline, CDR1 is SGDLS, CDR2 YYNGEE. J gave up 6 bases and V 0 bases, and 9 bases lay outside the gene matches. The CDR3 is CASSVGWREFFEQYF. The CDR3 DNA reads TGTGCCAGCAGCGTAGGTTGGCGGGAGTTTTTCGAGCAGTACTTC.

This chain connects TRBV7-2 to TRBJ1-2; 7 bases are shared with TRBD1. Germline CDR1 and CDR2: SGHTA and FQGNSA. CDR3 size: 14 residues. The V and J ends lost 5 bases and 4 bases, in that order; junction bases with no gene match: 7. The CDR3 region has the DNA TGTGCCAGCAGCCCAGAAGGGGGCCTCTATGGCTACACCTTC. This codes for CASSPEGGLYGYTF.

CDR3: CASSTLAGASDTQYF. Here the CDR3 DNA reads TGTGCCAGCAGTACCCTAGCGGGGGCCTCTGATACGCAGTATTTT. The V gene is TRBV6-5, the J gene TRBJ2-3, with TRBD2 matching over 10 bases. Germline CDR1 and CDR2: MNHEY and SVGAGI. The junction had 8 bases not matched to a gene; V was cut back by 5 bases and J by 6 bases. The CDR3 length is 15 residues.

The rearrangement uses TRBV5-4 and TRBJ2-3; tentative D call: TRBD2 (5 bases). The V gene's germline CDR1 is SGHNT and CDR2 YYREEE (reference sequence). The CDR3 is 17 amino acids. V was shortened by 0 bases and J by 3 bases, with 17 bases between the two germline ends. CDR3 sequence: CASSLAARTGSTDTQYF. CDR3 bases: TGTGCCAGCAGCTTGGCGGCGAGGACTGGGTCGACAGATACGCAGTATTTT.

The chain employs TRBV28 and TRBJ1-5; D is possibly TRBD1 (5 bases). V was cut by 6 bases and J by 2 bases, with 14 bases left in between. The CDR3 extends over 15 amino acids. Germline V lookup: CDR1 MDHEN, CDR2 SYDVKM. This chain's CDR3 is CASSRPGGGNQPQHF. CDR3 in DNA: TGTGCCAGCAGCCGACCGGGGGGGGGCAATCAGCCCCAGCATTTT.

The chain is built from TRBV14 and TRBJ1-1; D perhaps matches TRBD1 (5 bases). The CDR3 runs to 12 residues. Trimming took 4 bases from V and 7 from J, leaving 10 bases between them. CDR1 is SGHDN, CDR2 FVKESK, per germline. CDR3 DNA: TGTGCCAGCAGCCGGGGGGTCAGTGAAGCTTTCTTT. The encoded protein is CASSRGVSEAFF.

The chain combines TRBV6-1 with TRBJ2-6, with 9 positions matching TRBD1. The CDR3 is made up of 17 amino acids. Germline V gene sequence: CDR1 MNHNS, CDR2 SASEGT. V shed 2 bases, J shed 3 bases, and the junction held 5 bases outside the gene matches. DNA for the CDR3: TGTGCCAGCAGTGAACCTCACAGGGGGCGTGGGGCCAACGTCCTGACTTTC. This sequence encodes CASSEPHRGRGANVLTF.

The chain is built from TRBV5-5 and TRBJ1-5; the D gene is possibly TRBD1 (6 bases). Germline CDR1 reads SGHKS; CDR2 reads YYEKEE (reference sequence). This CDR3 comprises 14 residues. Trimming took 6 bases from V and 1 from J, leaving 11 bases between them. The CDR3 nucleotides are TGTGCCAGCACCGCACAGGGAAGCAATCAGCCCCAGCATTTT. Its translation: CASTAQGSNQPQHF. Full variable domain (missing parts from reference TRBV5-5 and TRBJ1-5): DAGVTQSPTHLIKTRGQQVTLRCSPISGHKSVSWYQQVLGQGPQFIFQYYEKEERGRGNFPDRFSARQFPNYSSELNVNALLLGDSALYLCASTAQGSNQPQHFGDGTRLSIL.

V is TRBV5-1 and J is TRBJ2-2; D may be TRBD2 (5 bases). CDR3 length equals 15 residues. Germline lookup yields CDR1 SGHRS and CDR2 YFSETQ. V lost 4 bases and J lost 0, with 10 bases in between. The CDR3 DNA reads as TGCGCCAGCAGCCCCGCCGGGACGAACACCGGGGAGCTGTTTTTT. It yields the protein CASSPAGTNTGELFF. Drawing the rest from reference TRBV5-1 and TRBJ2-2, the complete variable domain is KAGVTQTPRYLIKTRGQQVTLSCSPISGHRSVSWYQQTPGQGLQFLFEYFSETQRNKGNFPGRFSGRQFSNSRSEMNVSTLELGDSALYLCASSPAGTNTGELFFGEGSRLTVL.

The CDR3 DNA reads as TGCGCCAGCAGCCAATTGGCGGGGCCGGGCGAGCAGTACTTC. Its protein is CASSQLAGPGEQYF. The genes are TRBV4-3 and TRBJ2-7; D is possibly TRBD2 (6 bases). The CDR3 has 14 residues. Germline V gives CDR1 LGHNA, CDR2 YSLEER. V lost 2 bases, J lost 6 bases, and 14 bases lay in between.

This sequence joins TRBV4-1 and TRBJ2-7; D not resolved. The CDR3 spans 15 residues. V was clipped by 4 bases and J by 3 bases, with 16 bases between them. Germline loops: CDR1 MGHRA, CDR2 YSYEKL. CDR3: CASSRLMGSDYEQYF. DNA for the CDR3: TGCGCCAGCAGCCGCCTAATGGGCTCAGACTACGAGCAGTACTTC.